The 24 T cell receptor beta chains reported below all come from one sample, sequenced in a study of blood T cell repertoires in COVID-19. Libraries were prepared by immunoSEQ multiplex PCR; TCRdb keeps only in-frame clonotypes and omits some of them. The repertoire holds 120,000 to 150,000 clones, with around 88% as singletons. The sequenced sample consisted of peripheral blood. Every receptor here comes from a woman aged 60-70 years with acute or convalescent COVID-19.

This sequence joins TRBV15 and TRBJ2-3, with 16 bases fitting TRBD2. The CDR3 consists of 16 residues. Germline trimming cut 5 bases from V and 4 bases from J; bases unmatched to any gene: 3. Germline V gene sequence: CDR1 LNHNV, CDR2 YYDKDF (reference sequence). CDR3 loop: CATSGTSGGAADTQYF. Written as DNA, the CDR3 is TGTGCCACCAGCGGGACTAGCGGGGGGGCAGCAGATACGCAGTATTTT.

The J gene is TRBJ1-1, the V gene TRBV4-1, with TRBD1 as a possible D gene (5 bases). The germline CDR1 and CDR2 sequences are MGHRA and YSYEKL. The CDR3 covers 14 residues. Trimming took 3 bases from V and 1 from J, leaving 9 bases between them. Here the CDR3 DNA reads TGCGCCAGCAGCCACTCGGGGGAGAACACTGAAGCTTTCTTT. This encodes CASSHSGENTEAFF.

The DNA for the CDR3 is TGTGCCAGCAGCCCCTCGGGACAGGGCCTTAACTATGGCTACACCTTC. Translated: CASSPSGQGLNYGYTF. The V gene is TRBV7-6, the J gene TRBJ1-2; 9 bases fit TRBD1. The V gene's germline CDR1 is SGHVS and CDR2 FNYEAQ. J was trimmed by 1 base and V by 5 bases; bases with no gene match: 8. The CDR3 length is 16 residues.

The table lists this clone with a few counts. This chain uses TRBV6-2 or TRBV6-3 with TRBJ2-1; 8 nucleotides match TRBD2. J was trimmed by 7 bases and V by 0 bases; bases with no gene match: 11. Per germline, CDR1 MNHEY and CDR2 SVGEGT. The CDR3 extends over 17 amino acids. Here the CDR3 reads CASSYSSVLAEANEQFF. The CDR3 region has the DNA TGTGCCAGCAGTTACTCTTCGGTACTAGCGGAGGCGAATGAGCAGTTCTTC.

This clone was seen a few times. The chain is built from TRBV19 and TRBJ1-5; D gene unclear. V lost 3 bases, J lost 1 base, and 19 bases lay in between. The CDR3 loop spans 18 amino acids. The germline CDR1 and CDR2 sequences are LNHDA and SQIVND (reference sequence). CDR3 region: CASSMKSTQLLSNQPQHF. In DNA form, the CDR3 reads TGTGCCAGTAGTATGAAGTCGACTCAACTACTAAGCAATCAGCCCCAGCATTTT.

This clone showed up just once. This chain links TRBV7-8 with TRBJ1-1; D gene unclear. Germline CDR1 and CDR2: SGHVS and FQNEAQ. The V and J ends lost 3 bases and 1 base respectively, with 9 bases between them. The CDR3 contains 14 residues. The CDR3 nucleotides read TGTGCCAGCAGCTTCCGAGCCCCGAACACTGAAGCTTTCTTT. This encodes CASSFRAPNTEAFF. Complete variable domain (other parts from reference TRBV7-8 and TRBJ1-1): GAGVSQSPRYKVAKRGQDVALRCDPISGHVSLFWYQQALGQGPEFLTYFQNEAQLDKSGLPSDRFFAERPEGSVSTLKIQRTQQEDSAVYLCASSFRAPNTEAFFGQGTRLTVV.

The chain combines TRBV5-8 with TRBJ2-1; possible D gene TRBD1, 5 bases. The V end lost 2 bases, the J end lost 0 bases, and 12 bases lay between the germline ends. This CDR3 has 16 residues. In germline, CDR1 is SGHTS, CDR2 YDEGEE. The CDR3 here is CASSFFRGNSYNEQFF. CDR3 DNA: TGTGCCAGCAGCTTTTTTAGGGGAAACTCCTACAATGAGCAGTTCTTC.

The rearrangement links TRBV14 to TRBJ2-1; TRBD2 aligns across 8 bases. J lost 10 bases, V lost 4 bases, and 9 bases had no gene match. CDR1 is SGHDN, CDR2 FVKESK, per germline. The CDR3 is made up of 14 amino acids. The CDR3 sequence: CASSPGRGAREQFF. CDR3 in DNA: TGTGCCAGCAGCCCAGGGCGGGGGGCACGCGAGCAGTTCTTC.

The chain recombines TRBV28 with TRBJ2-2; 7 nucleotides match TRBD2. The CDR3 totals 14 residues. Germline V CDR1 and CDR2: MDHEN, SYDVKM. V gave up 6 bases and J gave up 2 bases; unmatched junction bases: 3. CDR3 sequence reads: CASSWGGNTGELFF. The CDR3 nucleotides read TGTGCCAGCAGCTGGGGGGGTAACACCGGGGAGCTGTTTTTT.

This clone came up a few times. The genes are TRBV19 and TRBJ1-2; D uncertain. V gave up 4 bases and J gave up 1 base, with 7 bases separating them. In germline, CDR1 is LNHDA, CDR2 SQIVND (reference sequence). This CDR3 is 13 amino acids long. The CDR3, as DNA: TGTGCCAGTAGTACTCACGGTAACTATGGCTACACCTTC. Its protein is CASSTHGNYGYTF.

Remarks on this clone: The same CDR3 arises from other DNA sequences in this sample as well. CDR3 nucleotide sequence: TGCAGTGCAAGGACTAGCAATGAGCAGTTCTTC. Protein: CSARTSNEQFF. The chain couples TRBV20-1 to TRBJ2-1; 7 bases match TRBD2. The CDR3 has 11 residues. V was clipped by 6 bases and J by 6 bases; unmatched bases: 2. CDR1 is DFQATT and CDR2 is SNEGSKA in the germline V gene (reference sequence).

The V gene is TRBV13, the J gene TRBJ2-7; possibly TRBD1 for D (5 bases). The ends were cut back, 1 base at V and 6 bases at J, with 16 bases in the middle. The CDR3 covers 15 residues. The germline CDR1 and CDR2 sequences are PRHDT and FYEKMQ (reference sequence). The CDR3 region has the DNA TGTGCCAGCAGCTTAGAGGGCAGGGTAGATGGCGAGCAGTACTTC. This translates into CASSLEGRVDGEQYF.

V gene TRBV7-2 combines with J gene TRBJ2-5; D remains ambiguous. The CDR3 consists of 14 residues. V lost 1 base to trimming and J lost 2 bases, with 8 bases between them. Germline lookup yields CDR1 SGHTA and CDR2 FQGNSA. CDR3 bases: TGTGCCAGCAGCTTAGAACAGATTCAAGAGACCCAGTACTTC. Amino acid sequence: CASSLEQIQETQYF.

This rearrangement joins TRBV3-1 (or the pseudogene TRBV3-2) to TRBJ1-1, with no clear D. Trimming took off 4 bases at V and 0 bases at J, with 12 bases between the two ends. This CDR3 is built from 15 residues. Germline V gene lookup returns CDR1 LGHDT and CDR2 YNNKEL (reference sequence). CDR3 DNA: TGTGCCAGCAGCCCCAGTACAACAATGAACACTGAAGCTTTCTTT. Residues: CASSPSTTMNTEAFF.

The chain combines TRBV29-1 with TRBJ1-3; D is possibly TRBD1 (6 bases). Germline values: CDR1 SQVTM, CDR2 ANQGSEA. V shed 4 bases and J shed 0 bases, with 13 bases lying between them. The CDR3 runs 15 residues. This CDR3 is CSVADTGLSGNTIYF. The CDR3 DNA reads TGCAGCGTTGCCGATACAGGGCTCTCTGGAAACACCATATATTTT.

CDR3 DNA sequence: TGTGCCAGTACTCGACAAGACGCTCAGCCCCAGCATTTT. Amino acids: CASTRQDAQPQHF. V and J are TRBV19 and TRBJ1-5, with D hard to call. The length of the CDR3 is 13 residues. Germline V gene data show CDR1 as LNHDA and CDR2 as SQIVND (reference sequence). Trimming left V 7 bases short and J 6 bases short, with 13 bases between.

The CDR3 here is CASRRDYVTTDTQYF. DNA of the CDR3: TGTGCCAGCAGACGGGATTATGTGACCACAGATACGCAGTATTTT. This chain joins TRBV2 and TRBJ2-3; weak D call: TRBD2 (5 bases). The germline gives CDR1 SNHLY, CDR2 FYNNEI. This CDR3 is 15 amino acids long. The V gene lost 6 bases and the J gene lost 2 bases, with 15 bases spanning the gap. The whole variable domain, filled in from reference TRBV2 and TRBJ2-3, reads EPEVTQTPSHQVTQMGQEVILRCVPISNHLYFYWYRQILGQKVEFLVSFYNNEISEKSEIFDDQFSVERPDGSNFTLKIRSTKLEDSAMYFCASRRDYVTTDTQYFGPGTRLTVL.

The chain links TRBV6-5 to TRBJ2-7; 12 nucleotides match TRBD2. There are 15 residues in the CDR3. Per the germline V gene, CDR1 is MNHEY and CDR2 is SVGAGI. V lost 6 bases, J lost 5 bases, and 8 bases stayed unmatched. CDR3 in amino acids: CASRPLAGGQDEQYF. The CDR3 bases are TGTGCCAGCAGGCCCCTAGCGGGGGGGCAGGACGAGCAGTACTTC.

CDR3 region: CASSLVVSNAYEQYF. In nucleotides, the CDR3 is TGCGCCAGCAGCTTGGTAGTATCCAACGCCTACGAGCAGTACTTC. V and J are TRBV5-1 and TRBJ2-7; no definite D call. V was shortened by 0 bases and J by 2 bases, with 12 bases between the two germline ends. The CDR3 totals 15 residues. CDR1 is SGHRS, CDR2 YFSETQ, per germline.

The CDR3 loop is CASHKPQTGAEQYF. The DNA of the CDR3 is TGTGCCAGCCACAAACCACAAACAGGGGCCGAGCAGTACTTC. This chain links TRBV7-9 with TRBJ2-7, with 7 bases matching TRBD1. Per the germline V gene, CDR1 is SEHNR and CDR2 is FQNEAQ (reference sequence). The CDR3 is 14 residues long. The junction had 13 bases not matched to a gene; V was cut back by 8 bases and J by 6 bases.

This clone was seen once. V usage is TRBV27 and J usage is TRBJ2-4; possibly TRBD2 for D (6 bases). V was clipped by 1 base and J by 9 bases, with 16 bases between them. The CDR3 runs 15 residues. Germline lookup yields CDR1 MNHEY and CDR2 SMNVEV (reference sequence). The CDR3 bases are TGTGCCAGCAGTTTATGGGGGGACGGGGGTCTCATTCAGTACTTC. Translation gives CASSLWGDGGLIQYF.

This chain connects TRBV28 to TRBJ1-6; D perhaps matches TRBD1 (5 bases). V lost 7 bases to trimming and J lost 7 bases, with 17 bases between them. The CDR3 is 15 amino acids. Germline V lookup: CDR1 MDHEN, CDR2 SYDVKM. The DNA for the CDR3 is TGTGCCAGCACCAGACAATGGGGACTCAATTCACCCCTCCACTTT. This translates into CASTRQWGLNSPLHF.

This clone is a singleton in its sample. This chain uses TRBV5-1 with TRBJ2-5; 11 bases match TRBD2. Germline V gene lookup returns CDR1 SGHRS and CDR2 YFSETQ. Trimming took 0 bases from V and 3 from J; bases not matched to a gene: 1. The CDR3 covers 15 residues. CDR3 protein: CASSLGLAGKETQYF. Written as DNA, the CDR3 is TGCGCCAGCAGCTTGGGACTAGCGGGGAAAGAGACCCAGTACTTC.

The V and J genes are TRBV30 and TRBJ1-3; D not certain. This CDR3 is built from 15 residues. The germline V gene has CDR1 GTSNPN and CDR2 SVGIG (reference sequence). Trimming shortened V by 4 bases and J by 0 bases, and 13 bases separated the two germline ends. DNA of the CDR3: TGTGCCTGGACGAAGGCAGGCACCTCTGGAAACACCATATATTTT. Translation gives CAWTKAGTSGNTIYF.